This is a list of T cell receptor beta chains from one sample in a study of control samples from healthy donors and cancer patients. Method: immunoSEQ multiplex PCR; TCRdb's copy keeps in-frame clones and lacks some. Of 100,000 to 150,000 clones in the sample, around 90% were seen once. Material for sequencing was blood. These receptors all stem from a young man in good health. Both conserved end residues are part of each CDR3. D genes are given only for firm matches. Expanded clones get a size class; other rows say once, few or many, or leave the size out.

V gene: TRBV30; D gene: .; J gene: TRBJ1-1; clone size: .; CDR3 protein: CAWSGGHWNTEAFF; CDR3 DNA: TGTGCCTGGAGTGGGGGACATTGGAACACTGAAGCTTTCTTT
V gene: TRBV5-1; D gene: TRBD2; J gene: TRBJ2-1; clone size: .; CDR3 protein: CASSLVSGRGLNEQFF; CDR3 DNA: TGCGCCAGCAGCTTAGTCTCCGGGAGGGGCCTCAATGAGCAGTTCTTC
V gene: TRBV2; D gene: .; J gene: TRBJ2-1; clone size: .; CDR3 protein: CASSEGVALEQFF; CDR3 DNA: TGTGCCAGCAGTGAAGGTGTAGCGCTTGAGCAGTTCTTC
V gene: TRBV5-1; D gene: .; J gene: TRBJ2-1; clone size: .; CDR3 protein: CASGDPRHEQFF; CDR3 DNA: TGCGCCAGCGGGGACCCAAGGCATGAGCAGTTCTTC
V gene: TRBV6-2/TRBV6-3; D gene: TRBD1; J gene: TRBJ1-5; clone size: .; CDR3 protein: CASTPGGVGNQPQHF; CDR3 DNA: TGTGCCAGCACCCCAGGGGGGGTGGGCAATCAGCCCCAGCATTTT
V gene: TRBV19; D gene: TRBD1; J gene: TRBJ2-1; clone size: .; CDR3 protein: CATFSTGTGVNEQFF; CDR3 DNA: TGTGCCACCTTCTCGACTGGGACAGGGGTCAATGAGCAGTTCTTC
V gene: TRBV12-3/TRBV12-4; D gene: TRBD1; J gene: TRBJ2-7; clone size: .; CDR3 protein: CASTRGREQYF; CDR3 DNA: TGTGCCAGCACCAGGGGGCGCGAGCAGTACTTC
V gene: TRBV7-2; D gene: .; J gene: TRBJ1-3; clone size: .; CDR3 protein: CASSLESSGNTIYF; CDR3 DNA: TGTGCCAGCAGCCTAGAGAGCTCTGGAAACACCATATATTTT
V gene: TRBV10-3; D gene: .; J gene: TRBJ1-1; clone size: .; CDR3 protein: CAISEKGGNTEAFF; CDR3 DNA: TGTGCCATCAGTGAAAAGGGAGGTAACACTGAAGCTTTCTTT
V gene: TRBV2; D gene: TRBD2; J gene: TRBJ2-5; clone size: .; CDR3 protein: CASSPSGGNSQETQYF; CDR3 DNA: TGTGCCAGCAGCCCCTCGGGGGGGAACAGTCAAGAGACCCAGTACTTC
V gene: TRBV19; D gene: TRBD1; J gene: TRBJ2-7; clone size: .; CDR3 protein: CASSTLGTGVEEQYF; CDR3 DNA: TGTGCCAGTAGTACCCTCGGGACAGGGGTGGAGGAGCAGTACTTC
V gene: TRBV7-2; D gene: .; J gene: TRBJ2-2; clone size: .; CDR3 protein: CASSFGRYTGELFF; CDR3 DNA: TGTGCCAGCAGCTTCGGCAGATACACCGGGGAGCTGTTTTTT
V gene: TRBV19; D gene: .; J gene: TRBJ2-7; clone size: .; CDR3 protein: CASSVGLYYEQYF; CDR3 DNA: TGTGCCAGTAGTGTAGGACTTTATTACGAGCAGTACTTC
V gene: TRBV10-1; D gene: TRBD1; J gene: TRBJ1-3; clone size: once; CDR3 protein: CASSDRARNTIYF; CDR3 DNA: TGCGCCAGCTCCGACAGGGCGAGAAACACCATATATTTT
V gene: TRBV10-2; D gene: TRBD1; J gene: TRBJ1-1; clone size: .; CDR3 protein: CASSVTGVSTEAFF; CDR3 DNA: TGCGCCAGCAGTGTTACAGGGGTGTCCACTGAAGCTTTCTTT
V gene: TRBV2; D gene: .; J gene: TRBJ2-6; clone size: .; CDR3 protein: CASSGDSGANVLTF; CDR3 DNA: TGTGCCAGCAGTGGGGACTCTGGGGCCAACGTCCTGACTTTC
V gene: TRBV2; D gene: .; J gene: TRBJ2-1; clone size: .; CDR3 protein: CASSEALGGGNEQFF; CDR3 DNA: TGTGCCAGCAGTGAAGCGCTCGGGGGTGGCAATGAGCAGTTCTTC
V gene: TRBV14; D gene: .; J gene: TRBJ1-4; clone size: once; CDR3 protein: CASSHWSGAEKLFF; CDR3 DNA: TGTGCCAGCAGCCATTGGTCAGGGGCGGAAAAACTGTTTTTT
V gene: TRBV28; D gene: .; J gene: TRBJ1-5; clone size: .; CDR3 protein: CASSFQLTGYQPQHF; CDR3 DNA: TGTGCCAGCAGTTTTCAGTTGACGGGATATCAGCCCCAGCATTTT
V gene: TRBV5-1; D gene: TRBD1; J gene: TRBJ1-1; clone size: .; CDR3 protein: CASSSGGLMNTEAFF; CDR3 DNA: TGCGCCAGCAGCTCAGGGGGCCTCATGAACACTGAAGCTTTCTTT
V gene: TRBV6-1; D gene: TRBD2; J gene: TRBJ2-5; clone size: .; CDR3 protein: CASSEYLAGGPGETQYF; CDR3 DNA: TGTGCCAGCAGTGAATATTTAGCGGGAGGGCCCGGAGAGACCCAGTACTTC